This T cell receptor (beta chain) was retrieved from a study of cytotoxic CD8 clonotypes in ibrutinib-treated CLL. The study's findings and limits: Sustained-remission and progressing patients diverged in sampling times. Clonality went up at the time of ibrutinib response, stayed stable in sustained remission, and later dropped back toward its baseline level at progression. Among the clonotypes, public ones were uncommon and contracted or held stable on treatment. Baseline clonality, higher than in age-matched healthy donors, tracked circulating CD8+ T-cell counts.

The table lists this clone with a few counts. Its antigen is not known. With V trimmed by 5 bases and J by 4 bases, 10 bases remained unmatched. Germline CDR1 and CDR2: SEHNR and FQNEAQ (reference sequence). CDR3 length: 16 residues. Profiling relied on immunoSEQ multiplex PCR, and the TCRdb table lists in-frame clones only, not all of them. The repertoire holds some 140,000 clones, around 90% seen once, with 10% to 14% in the top ten. The chain combines TRBV7-9 with TRBJ2-7; 11 bases agree with TRBD2. The sequence derives from a human donor with chronic lymphocytic leukemia. The sequenced sample was PBMCs, obtained after 12 months of ibrutinib treatment. The CDR3 is CASSPNPLAGVYEQYF. The DNA of the CDR3 is TGTGCCAGCAGCCCCAACCCACTAGCGGGGGTTTACGAGCAGTACTTC.